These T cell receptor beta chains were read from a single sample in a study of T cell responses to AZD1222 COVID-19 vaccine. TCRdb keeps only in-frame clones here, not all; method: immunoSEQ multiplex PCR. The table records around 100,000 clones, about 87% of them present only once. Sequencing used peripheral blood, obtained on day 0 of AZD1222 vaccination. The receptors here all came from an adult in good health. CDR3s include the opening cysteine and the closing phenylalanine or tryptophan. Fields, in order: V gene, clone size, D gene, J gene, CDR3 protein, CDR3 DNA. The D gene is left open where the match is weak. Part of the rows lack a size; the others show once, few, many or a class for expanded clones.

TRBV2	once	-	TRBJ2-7	CASSESRLYSYEQYF	TGTGCCAGCAGTGAATCCAGGCTCTACTCCTACGAGCAGTACTTC
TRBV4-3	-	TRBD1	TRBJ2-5	CASSQSGQGAIGTQYF	TGCGCCAGCAGCCAATCGGGACAGGGGGCGATAGGGACCCAGTACTTC
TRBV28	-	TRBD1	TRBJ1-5	CASVVGQGARQPQHF	TGTGCCAGCGTTGTTGGACAGGGGGCGAGACAGCCCCAGCATTTT
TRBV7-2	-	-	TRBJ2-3	CASHGPRLDTQYF	TGTGCCAGCCATGGCCCTAGGTTGGATACGCAGTATTTT
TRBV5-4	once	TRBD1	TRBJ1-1	CASSPTRGPVTEAFF	TGTGCCAGCAGCCCGACCAGGGGGCCGGTCACTGAAGCTTTCTTT
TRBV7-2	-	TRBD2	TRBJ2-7	CASSLAPLAGGYEQYF	TGTGCCAGCAGCTTAGCGCCCCTAGCGGGAGGCTACGAGCAGTACTTC
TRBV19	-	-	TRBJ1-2	CASSPEGWRGYTF	TGTGCCAGTAGTCCGGAGGGTTGGCGTGGCTACACCTTC
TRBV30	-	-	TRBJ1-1	CAMMGRRSTNTEAFF	TGTGCCATGATGGGGCGACGGAGCACGAACACTGAAGCTTTCTTT
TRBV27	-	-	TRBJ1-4	CASRSGDGLEDEKLFF	TGTGCCAGCAGGTCGGGGGACGGCTTGGAGGATGAAAAACTGTTTTTT
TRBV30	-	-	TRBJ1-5	CAWSGRYSNQPQHF	TGTGCCTGGAGCGGACGGTATAGCAATCAGCCCCAGCATTTT
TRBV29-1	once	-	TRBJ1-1	CSAKPLQGSTEAFF	TGCAGCGCGAAACCACTACAGGGCTCCACTGAAGCTTTCTTT
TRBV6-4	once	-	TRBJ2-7	CASSEGGLGYEQYF	TGTGCCAGCAGTGAAGGCGGCCTGGGGTACGAGCAGTACTTC
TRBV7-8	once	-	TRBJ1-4	CASSLGTGRMEKLFF	TGTGCCAGCAGCTTAGGCACAGGTCGAATGGAAAAACTGTTTTTT
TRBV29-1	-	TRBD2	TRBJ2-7	CSVEEGLAGVYEQYF	TGCAGCGTTGAAGAGGGACTAGCGGGAGTTTACGAGCAGTACTTC
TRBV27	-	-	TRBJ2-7	CASSFGRPYEQYF	TGTGCCAGCAGTTTTGGCCGCCCCTACGAGCAGTACTTC
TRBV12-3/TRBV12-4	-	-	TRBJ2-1	CASSSSQWEQFF	TGTGCCAGCAGTTCCTCCCAATGGGAGCAGTTCTTC
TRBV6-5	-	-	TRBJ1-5	CATHYSNQPQHF	TGTGCCACCCACTATAGCAATCAGCCCCAGCATTTT
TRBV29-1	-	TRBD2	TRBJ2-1	CSAHPPSLPGGEQFF	TGCAGCGCCCACCCTCCCTCACTCCCGGGAGGGGAGCAGTTCTTC
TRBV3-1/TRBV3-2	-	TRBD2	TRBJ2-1	CASSHAEGTSFNEQFF	TGTGCCAGCAGCCACGCAGAAGGGACTAGCTTCAATGAGCAGTTCTTC
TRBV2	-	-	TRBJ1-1	CASNPALVGTEAFF	TGTGCCAGCAACCCCGCCCTAGTAGGCACTGAAGCTTTCTTT
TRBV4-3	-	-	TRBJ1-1	CASSQGESRTEAFF	TGCGCCAGCAGCCAAGGGGAGTCCCGAACTGAAGCTTTCTTT